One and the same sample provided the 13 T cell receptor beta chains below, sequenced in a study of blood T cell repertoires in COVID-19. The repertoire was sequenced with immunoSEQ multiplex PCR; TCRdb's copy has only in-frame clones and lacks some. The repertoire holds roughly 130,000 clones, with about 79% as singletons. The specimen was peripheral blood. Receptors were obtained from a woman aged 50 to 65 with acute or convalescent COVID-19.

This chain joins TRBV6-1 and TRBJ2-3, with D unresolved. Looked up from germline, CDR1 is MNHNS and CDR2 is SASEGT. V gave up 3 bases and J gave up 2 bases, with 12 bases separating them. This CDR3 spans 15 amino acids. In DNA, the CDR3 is TGTGCCAGCAGTGAGTCCCCAACAACCACAGATACGCAGTATTTT. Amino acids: CASSESPTTTDTQYF.

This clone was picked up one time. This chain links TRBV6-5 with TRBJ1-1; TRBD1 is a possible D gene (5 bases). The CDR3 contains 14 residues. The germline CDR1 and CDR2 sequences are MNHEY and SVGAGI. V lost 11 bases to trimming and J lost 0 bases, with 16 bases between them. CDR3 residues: CAGSNGQMNTEAFF. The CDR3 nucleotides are TGTGCCGGATCTAACGGACAAATGAACACTGAAGCTTTCTTT.

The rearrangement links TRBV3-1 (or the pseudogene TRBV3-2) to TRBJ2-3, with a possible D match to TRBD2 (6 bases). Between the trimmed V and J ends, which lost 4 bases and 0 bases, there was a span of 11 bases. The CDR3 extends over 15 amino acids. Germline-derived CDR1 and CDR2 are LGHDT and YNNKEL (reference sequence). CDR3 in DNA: TGTGCCAGCAGCCCTGGGCGGGGAAGCACAGATACGCAGTATTTT. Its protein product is CASSPGRGSTDTQYF.

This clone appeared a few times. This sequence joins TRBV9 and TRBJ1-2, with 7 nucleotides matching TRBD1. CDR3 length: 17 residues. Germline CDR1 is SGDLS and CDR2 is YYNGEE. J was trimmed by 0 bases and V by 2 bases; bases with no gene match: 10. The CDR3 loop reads CASSVWDSLTPNYGYTF. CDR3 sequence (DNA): TGTGCCAGCAGCGTCTGGGACAGCCTGACACCTAACTATGGCTACACCTTC.

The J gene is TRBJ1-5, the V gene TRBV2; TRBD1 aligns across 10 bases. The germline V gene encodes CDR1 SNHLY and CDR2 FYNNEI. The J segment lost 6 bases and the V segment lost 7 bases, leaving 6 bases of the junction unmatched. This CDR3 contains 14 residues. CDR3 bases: TGTGCCAGCAAAGGGACAGGGGAGGCTCAGCCCCAGCATTTT. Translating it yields CASKGTGEAQPQHF.

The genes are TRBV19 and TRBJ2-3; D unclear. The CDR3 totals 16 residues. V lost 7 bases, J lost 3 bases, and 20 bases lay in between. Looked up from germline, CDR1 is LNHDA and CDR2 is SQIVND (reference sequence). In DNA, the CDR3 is TGTGCCAGTACTGACCGAGGTGGAATTTCAACAGATACGCAGTATTTT. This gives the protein CASTDRGGISTDTQYF. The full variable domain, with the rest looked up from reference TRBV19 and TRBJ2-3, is DGGITQSPKYLFRKEGQNVTLSCEQNLNHDAMYWYRQDPGQGLRLIYYSQIVNDFQKGDIAEGYSVSREKKESFPLTVTSAQKNPTAFYLCASTDRGGISTDTQYFGPGTRLTVL.

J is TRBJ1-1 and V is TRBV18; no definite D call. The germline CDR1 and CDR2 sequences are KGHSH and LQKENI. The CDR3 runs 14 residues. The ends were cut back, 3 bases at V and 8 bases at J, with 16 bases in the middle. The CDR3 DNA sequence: TGTGCCAGCTCACCCGCGACCCGTCTAGGAGAAGCTTTCTTT. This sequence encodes CASSPATRLGEAFF.

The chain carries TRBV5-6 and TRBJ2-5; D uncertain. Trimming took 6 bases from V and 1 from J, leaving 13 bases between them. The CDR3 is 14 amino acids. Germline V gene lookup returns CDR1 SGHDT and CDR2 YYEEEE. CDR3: CASKKNTGQETQYF. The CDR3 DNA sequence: TGTGCCAGCAAAAAAAATACCGGCCAAGAGACCCAGTACTTC.

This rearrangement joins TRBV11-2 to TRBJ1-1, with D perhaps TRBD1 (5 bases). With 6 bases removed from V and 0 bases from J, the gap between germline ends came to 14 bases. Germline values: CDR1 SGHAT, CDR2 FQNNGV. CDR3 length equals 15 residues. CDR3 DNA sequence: TGTGCCAGCAGGGGGGGGGTTCTAATGAACACTGAAGCTTTCTTT. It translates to CASRGGVLMNTEAFF.

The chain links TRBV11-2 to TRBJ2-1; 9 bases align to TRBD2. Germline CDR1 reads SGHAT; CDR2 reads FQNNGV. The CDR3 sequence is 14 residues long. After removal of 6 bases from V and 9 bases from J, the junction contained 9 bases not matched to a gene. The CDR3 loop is CASSLAGGRGEQFF. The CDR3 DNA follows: TGTGCCAGCAGTCTGGCGGGGGGGCGGGGTGAGCAGTTCTTC.

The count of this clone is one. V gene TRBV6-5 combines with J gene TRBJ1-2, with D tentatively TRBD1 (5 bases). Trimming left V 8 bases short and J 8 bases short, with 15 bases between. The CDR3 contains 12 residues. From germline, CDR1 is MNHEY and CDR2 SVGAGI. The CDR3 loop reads CASSRGYLGYTF. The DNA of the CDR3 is TGTGCCAGCTCTAGGGGCTACCTGGGCTACACCTTC.

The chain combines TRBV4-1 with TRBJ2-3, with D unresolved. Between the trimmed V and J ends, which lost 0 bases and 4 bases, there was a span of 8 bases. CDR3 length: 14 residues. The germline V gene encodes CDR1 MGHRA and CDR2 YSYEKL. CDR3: CASSQERLSDTQYF. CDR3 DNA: TGCGCCAGCAGCCAAGAGAGGTTATCAGATACGCAGTATTTT.

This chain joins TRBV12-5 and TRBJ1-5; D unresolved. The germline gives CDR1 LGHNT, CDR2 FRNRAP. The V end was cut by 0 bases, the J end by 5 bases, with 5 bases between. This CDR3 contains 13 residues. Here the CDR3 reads CASGLVGDQPQHF. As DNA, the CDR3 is TGTGCTAGTGGTTTGGTCGGTGATCAGCCCCAGCATTTT.